Below, 32 T cell receptor beta chains from the same sample are listed, as sequenced in a study of cytomegalovirus exposure and HLA in healthy donors. PCR involved 60 Vbeta and 13 Jbeta primers. Assay: immunoSEQ multiplex PCR; the TCRdb copy retains only in-frame clones and omits some. The sample consists of around 190,000 clones, 81% of them appearing once. Sequenced material: PBMCs. The receptors stem from a man aged 18 to 29 in good health and CMV-seronegative.

This clone was detected once. The chain uses TRBV28 and TRBJ1-5; possibly TRBD1 for D (5 bases). Germline CDR1 reads MDHEN; CDR2 reads SYDVKM. CDR3 length: 15 amino acids. Trimming stripped 2 bases from V and 3 bases from J, with 11 bases between. CDR3 bases: TGTGCCAGCAGTTTAACTTCTGGACACAATCAGCCCCAGCATTTT. It yields the protein CASSLTSGHNQPQHF.

The chain combines TRBV28 with TRBJ2-1, with D maybe TRBD2 (5 bases). Germline V gene sequence: CDR1 MDHEN, CDR2 SYDVKM. The CDR3 consists of 16 residues. V lost 6 bases and J 3 bases, leaving 18 bases between the germline ends. CDR3 DNA: TGTGCCAGCAGCCCCTATCTAGCAGACAACTACAATGAGCAGTTCTTC. It encodes CASSPYLADNYNEQFF.

The chain carries TRBV5-4 and TRBJ1-1, with D perhaps TRBD1 (5 bases). Germline V lookup: CDR1 SGHNT, CDR2 YYREEE (reference sequence). With 4 bases removed from V and 1 base from J, the gap between germline ends came to 14 bases. This CDR3 spans 15 amino acids. The CDR3: CASSLPAQGNTEAFF. CDR3 DNA: TGTGCCAGCAGCCTACCTGCTCAGGGGAACACTGAAGCTTTCTTT.

This clone was counted between two and nine times. J is TRBJ2-7 and V is TRBV19; weak D call: TRBD2 (6 bases). The CDR3 extends over 16 amino acids. Deletions cut 1 base from V and 2 bases from J, with 15 bases between. Germline V gene data show CDR1 as LNHDA and CDR2 as SQIVND (reference sequence). The CDR3 DNA reads TGTGCCAGTAGTATAGGAGGAGGGGATGGGGCCTACGAGCAGTACTTC. Its translation is CASSIGGGDGAYEQYF.

V gene TRBV5-1 combines with J gene TRBJ2-3; the match to TRBD2 covers 8 bases. J was trimmed by 3 bases and V by 4 bases; bases with no gene match: 10. The CDR3 has 16 residues. Germline lookup yields CDR1 SGHRS and CDR2 YFSETQ. The DNA for the CDR3 is TGCGCCAGCAGCCGAGTCTCGGGGGGGCAGACAGATACGCAGTATTTT. It encodes CASSRVSGGQTDTQYF. The whole variable domain, remainder taken from reference TRBV5-1 and TRBJ2-3, is KAGVTQTPRYLIKTRGQQVTLSCSPISGHRSVSWYQQTPGQGLQFLFEYFSETQRNKGNFPGRFSGRQFSNSRSEMNVSTLELGDSALYLCASSRVSGGQTDTQYFGPGTRLTVL.

The V call is TRBV6-5, the J call TRBJ2-1; D unresolved. Germline values: CDR1 MNHEY, CDR2 SVGAGI. V shed 6 bases and J shed 1 base, with 10 bases lying between them. The CDR3 covers 14 residues. CDR3 sequence reads: CASSLSGSYNEQFF. The CDR3 coding sequence is TGTGCCAGCAGCCTTAGTGGTTCCTACAATGAGCAGTTCTTC.

There are a few counts of this clone. The rearrangement joins TRBV19 to TRBJ2-7; 9 positions match TRBD1. CDR3 size: 14 residues. The trim removed 3 bases at V and 5 bases at J, leaving 5 bases unmatched. In germline, CDR1 is LNHDA, CDR2 SQIVND (reference sequence). CDR3 coding DNA: TGTGCCAGTAGTATTCAGACAGGGGGTCACGAGCAGTACTTC. This translates into CASSIQTGGHEQYF. Full variable domain (outside the CDR3, taken from reference TRBV19 and TRBJ2-7): DGGITQSPKYLFRKEGQNVTLSCEQNLNHDAMYWYRQDPGQGLRLIYYSQIVNDFQKGDIAEGYSVSREKKESFPLTVTSAQKNPTAFYLCASSIQTGGHEQYFGPGTRLTVT.

The chain recombines TRBV13 with TRBJ2-5; tentatively, D is TRBD1 (6 bases). The germline V and J ends were trimmed by 3 bases and 5 bases, with 10 bases remaining between them. Germline-derived CDR1 and CDR2 are PRHDT and FYEKMQ (reference sequence). The CDR3 totals 13 residues. The CDR3 sequence: CASSLGAGETQYF. CDR3 bases: TGTGCCAGCAGCTTGGGGGCCGGGGAGACCCAGTACTTC. Full variable domain (missing parts from reference TRBV13 and TRBJ2-5): AAGVIQSPRHLIKEKRETATLKCYPIPRHDTVYWYQQGPGQDPQFLISFYEKMQSDKGSIPDRFSAQQFSDYHSELNMSSLELGDSALYFCASSLGAGETQYFGPGTRLLVL.

J is TRBJ1-1 and V is TRBV10-1, with 7 bases fitting TRBD1. The V segment lost 4 bases and the J segment 1 base; nucleotides outside the gene matches: 6. The germline gives CDR1 WNHNN, CDR2 SYGVQD (reference sequence). The CDR3 has 15 amino acids. CDR3 residues: CASSGTGRGNTEAFF. CDR3 nucleotides: TGCGCCAGCAGTGGGACAGGCCGGGGGAACACTGAAGCTTTCTTT.

This rearrangement joins TRBV18 to TRBJ1-6, with no clear D. Germline values: CDR1 KGHSH, CDR2 LQKENI. The length of the CDR3 is 17 residues. The V and J ends lost 2 bases and 6 bases respectively, with 17 bases between them. The CDR3 spells CASSPLGFQRGNSPLHF. The CDR3 nucleotides read TGTGCCAGCTCACCATTAGGATTTCAACGGGGTAATTCACCCCTCCACTTT.

The chain couples TRBV9 to TRBJ1-2; 9 bases fit TRBD1. The CDR3 consists of 16 residues. The germline gives CDR1 SGDLS, CDR2 YYNGEE. Unmatched junction bases numbered 5, after V lost 0 bases and J lost 2 bases. The CDR3 loop is CASSVAPGQGNYGYTF. CDR3 in DNA: TGTGCCAGCAGCGTAGCCCCTGGACAGGGGAACTATGGCTACACCTTC.

The V and J genes are TRBV18 and TRBJ1-2; D might be TRBD1 (6 bases). Germline CDR1 is KGHSH and CDR2 is LQKENI. This CDR3 contains 14 residues. V was clipped by 2 bases and J by 8 bases, with 15 bases between them. Here the CDR3 reads CASSPVGGAEGYTF. The CDR3 nucleotides are TGTGCCAGCTCACCAGTTGGGGGGGCTGAGGGCTACACCTTC.

The V and J genes are TRBV29-1 and TRBJ2-7, with 8 bases aligning to TRBD1. The CDR3 contains 13 residues. V shed 4 bases, J shed 1 base, and the junction held 3 bases outside the gene matches. Germline V gene lookup returns CDR1 SQVTM and CDR2 ANQGSEA. The CDR3 is CSVGDRRSYEQYF. The CDR3 DNA sequence: TGCAGCGTTGGGGACAGGAGGTCCTACGAGCAGTACTTC.

This clone was seen only a few times. CDR3 in DNA: TGTGCCAGCAGCGAGGGACAACCGAACACTGAAGCTTTCTTT. This sequence encodes CASSEGQPNTEAFF. This chain links TRBV5-5 with TRBJ1-1, with D tentatively TRBD1 (6 bases). The CDR3 covers 14 residues. Germline V CDR1 and CDR2: SGHKS, YYEKEE (reference sequence). The V and J ends lost 4 bases and 1 base respectively, with 11 bases between them.

Comment on this clone: Other DNA sequences in this specimen translate into the identical CDR3. The chain carries TRBV9 and TRBJ1-5; the D is unclear. The V end lost 0 bases, the J end lost 3 bases, and 10 bases lay between the germline ends. Per the germline V gene, CDR1 is SGDLS and CDR2 is YYNGEE. This CDR3 has 15 amino acids. CDR3 in amino acids: CASSVAPGSNQPQHF. The CDR3 coding sequence is TGTGCCAGCAGCGTAGCCCCAGGTTCCAATCAGCCCCAGCATTTT.

The chain carries TRBV7-2 and TRBJ2-7, with TRBD1 matching 7 bases. The CDR3 sequence is 15 residues long. The germline V gene encodes CDR1 SGHTA and CDR2 FQGNSA. The V segment lost 3 bases and the J segment 0 bases; nucleotides outside the gene matches: 5. The CDR3 loop reads CASSFGTASSYEQYF. CDR3 bases: TGTGCCAGCAGCTTTGGGACAGCGTCCTCCTACGAGCAGTACTTC.

In regard to this clone: One end of the junction does not line up with germline, which may come from a read error. Other DNA sequences in the same sample also yield this CDR3. The gene calls are TRBV27 and TRBJ2-7; TRBD1 might be the D (6 bases). The germline V gene encodes CDR1 MNHEY and CDR2 SMNVEV (reference sequence). The CDR3 contains 16 residues. Here the CDR3 DNA reads TGCGCCAGCAGCTTACAGGGAACCCAAGCCCCCTACGAGCAGTACTTC. Translation gives CASSLQGTQAPYEQYF.

This sequence joins TRBV19 and TRBJ1-1, with D perhaps TRBD1 (6 bases). CDR1 and CDR2 (germline): LNHDA, SQIVND (reference sequence). The length of the CDR3 is 13 residues. The germline V and J ends were trimmed by 0 bases and 6 bases, with 8 bases remaining between them. CDR3 DNA sequence: TGTGCCAGTAGTATAGATACAGGGTCTGAAGCTTTCTTT. It is translated as CASSIDTGSEAFF. The complete variable domain, with remaining parts taken from reference TRBV19 and TRBJ1-1, reads DGGITQSPKYLFRKEGQNVTLSCEQNLNHDAMYWYRQDPGQGLRLIYYSQIVNDFQKGDIAEGYSVSREKKESFPLTVTSAQKNPTAFYLCASSIDTGSEAFFGQGTRLTVV.

This chain links TRBV9 with TRBJ2-3; D gene uncertain. In germline, CDR1 is SGDLS, CDR2 YYNGEE. V dropped 0 bases and J dropped 2 bases, with 16 bases sitting between them. The CDR3 extends over 17 amino acids. The DNA for the CDR3 is TGTGCCAGCAGCGTAGCTCTGCGGATGCCACTCACAGATACGCAGTATTTT. Residues: CASSVALRMPLTDTQYF.

The chain joins TRBV7-6 to TRBJ2-1; 8 nucleotides align to TRBD2. Germline V gene data show CDR1 as SGHVS and CDR2 as FNYEAQ. The trim removed 3 bases at V and 4 bases at J, leaving 2 bases unmatched. This CDR3 has 14 amino acids. The CDR3 loop reads CASSFSGGYNEQFF. The DNA of the CDR3 is TGTGCCAGCAGCTTTTCGGGGGGGTACAATGAGCAGTTCTTC. The variable domain in full, completed from reference TRBV7-6 and TRBJ2-1, reads GAGVSQSPRYKVTKRGQDVALRCDPISGHVSLYWYRQALGQGPEFLTYFNYEAQQDKSGLPNDRFSAERPEGSISTLTIQRTEQRDSAMYRCASSFSGGYNEQFFGPGTRLTVL.

The chain recombines TRBV7-9 with TRBJ2-1, with 7 nucleotides matching TRBD1. This CDR3 has 14 amino acids. V lost 5 bases and J lost 2; bases outside the gene matches: 3. Per germline, CDR1 SEHNR and CDR2 FQNEAQ (reference sequence). The CDR3 DNA follows: TGTGCCAGCAGCAACGGACAGGCCTACAATGAGCAGTTCTTC. Amino acid sequence: CASSNGQAYNEQFF. The variable domain in full, completed from reference TRBV7-9 and TRBJ2-1, reads DTGVSQNPRHKITKRGQNVTFRCDPISEHNRLYWYRQTLGQGPEFLTYFQNEAQLEKSRLLSDRFSAERPKGSFSTLEIQRTEQGDSAMYLCASSNGQAYNEQFFGPGTRLTVL.

This chain links TRBV7-8 with TRBJ1-2; 7 nucleotides align to TRBD1. This CDR3 comprises 14 residues. Germline assignment: CDR1 SGHVS and CDR2 FQNEAQ. Unmatched junction bases numbered 8, after V lost 5 bases and J lost 5 bases. CDR3 in amino acids: CASSNNRGGYGYTF. CDR3 bases: TGTGCCAGCAGCAATAACAGGGGCGGGTATGGCTACACCTTC. Supplemented by reference TRBV7-8 and TRBJ1-2, the full variable domain reads GAGVSQSPRYKVAKRGQDVALRCDPISGHVSLFWYQQALGQGPEFLTYFQNEAQLDKSGLPSDRFFAERPEGSVSTLKIQRTQQEDSAVYLCASSNNRGGYGYTFGSGTRLTVV.

This chain connects TRBV9 to TRBJ2-1, with D possibly matching TRBD2 (7 bases). Trimming pared 4 bases from V and 8 bases from J, leaving 16 bases between. This CDR3 has 14 amino acids. Germline V CDR1 and CDR2: SGDLS, YYNGEE. CDR3 DNA: TGTGCCAGCAGCTCCTGGACGGGGGGCCATGAGCAGTTCTTC. This encodes CASSSWTGGHEQFF.

This rearrangement joins TRBV11-3 to TRBJ2-3; no clear D gene. Germline values: CDR1 SGHNT, CDR2 YENEEA. This CDR3 comprises 12 residues. Trimming removed 5 bases at V and 5 bases at J, with 8 bases between. The chain's CDR3 is CASSRQEDTQYF. In DNA form, the CDR3 reads TGTGCCAGCAGCCGCCAGGAAGATACGCAGTATTTT.

The chain is built from TRBV30 and TRBJ2-3; 7 positions agree with TRBD2. The CDR3 covers 14 residues. The germline gives CDR1 GTSNPN, CDR2 SVGIG (reference sequence). The junction had 9 bases not matched to a gene; V was cut back by 5 bases and J by 4 bases. CDR3 region: CAWEAGAGADTQYF. In DNA form, the CDR3 reads TGTGCCTGGGAGGCGGGAGCTGGGGCAGATACGCAGTATTTT.

The gene calls are TRBV10-2 and TRBJ1-1; no reliable D call. The CDR3 covers 16 residues. V lost 5 bases to trimming and J lost 1 base, with 17 bases between them. Germline lookup yields CDR1 WSHSY and CDR2 SAAADI. The CDR3 DNA reads TGCGCCAGCAGTTTCCTGGGAGCGCGGGGGAACACTGAAGCTTTCTTT. Amino acid sequence: CASSFLGARGNTEAFF.

This clone was counted once. This chain links TRBV5-6 with TRBJ2-3; no definite D call. The length of the CDR3 is 13 residues. V lost 1 base, J lost 2 bases, and 5 bases lay in between. Germline V CDR1 and CDR2: SGHDT, YYEEEE. The CDR3 here is CASSLTATDTQYF. DNA for the CDR3: TGTGCCAGCAGCTTGACAGCCACAGATACGCAGTATTTT.

The chain carries TRBV15 and TRBJ2-1; 7 nucleotides line up with TRBD1. The ends lost 5 bases at V and 1 base at J; junction bases unmatched: 23. This CDR3 is built from 21 residues. In germline, CDR1 is LNHNV, CDR2 YYDKDF (reference sequence). CDR3 sequence (DNA): TGTGCCACCAGCTTCACCCGAGGGGGCGGAGGTAGGGTGGGGTCCTACAATGAGCAGTTCTTC. It yields the protein CATSFTRGGGGRVGSYNEQFF.

This clone was seen a single time. For the CDR3, the DNA is TGTGCCACCAGCGATACGGGTTACGAGCAGTACTTC. Translated: CATSDTGYEQYF. The chain employs TRBV15 and TRBJ2-7, with no clear D. The CDR3 is 12 amino acids. Trimming shortened V by 5 bases and J by 4 bases, and 9 bases separated the two germline ends. CDR1 and CDR2 (germline): LNHNV, YYDKDF (reference sequence).

The rearrangement uses TRBV4-3 and TRBJ1-2; 10 bases agree with TRBD1. This CDR3 has 17 residues. CDR1 is LGHNA and CDR2 is YSLEER in the germline V gene. The junction had 8 bases not matched to a gene; V was cut back by 0 bases and J by 4 bases. Here the CDR3 DNA reads TGCGCCAGCAGCCAAGATCAGGGGGACAGGGGATTCTATGGCTACACCTTC. Its translation is CASSQDQGDRGFYGYTF.

CDR3 sequence reads: CASSAGLSYGYTF. Here the CDR3 DNA reads TGTGCCAGTAGTGCCGGACTCAGCTATGGCTACACCTTC. The rearrangement uses TRBV19 and TRBJ1-2; unclear D gene. CDR3 size: 13 residues. Trimming took off 5 bases at V and 4 bases at J, with 11 bases between the two ends. Germline V gives CDR1 LNHDA, CDR2 SQIVND (reference sequence).

The chain has TRBV6-5 and TRBJ2-1; 7 positions match TRBD2. CDR3 length: 15 residues. V shed 2 bases, J shed 4 bases, and the junction held 5 bases outside the gene matches. Germline V CDR1 and CDR2: MNHEY, SVGAGI. This CDR3 reads CASSYGSSGYNEQFF. The CDR3 region has the DNA TGTGCCAGCAGTTACGGGTCTAGCGGATACAATGAGCAGTTCTTC.